The clone carrying this TCR beta chain has just a few counts. What it recognizes is unknown. With 60 Vbeta and 13 Jbeta primers, the PCR was carried out. Only in-frame clones appear in the TCRdb table, and some are missing; sequencing was by immunoSEQ multiplex PCR. The sample consists of about 210,000 clones, about 81% of them appearing once. This record belongs to a study of cytomegalovirus exposure and HLA in healthy donors. The study's findings and limits: Reportedly, a later analysis found an Asian-associated ancestry cluster had fewer N-insertions than the roughly 670-donor mean. An analysis that came later showed most CMV-associated TCR beta chains appearing HLA-restricted. Overall, under 200 TCR beta chains were annotated as cytomegalovirus-associated. The study assumed roughly uniform donor sequencing depth for presence/absence analyses.

The sample consisted of PBMCs. This sequence originates from a middle-aged man in good health and CMV-seropositive.

Written as DNA, the CDR3 is TGTGCCAGCAGCGTAGGAGCCGGGGCCAACGTCCTGACTTTC. Residues: CASSVGAGANVLTF. The chain is built from TRBV9 and TRBJ2-6; no reliable D call. Trimming took off 0 bases at V and 4 bases at J, with 5 bases between the two ends. This CDR3 spans 14 amino acids. Per the germline V gene, CDR1 is SGDLS and CDR2 is YYNGEE.